Sequencing of this TCR beta chain was carried out in a study of memory CD4+ T cells and cytomegalovirus serostatus. As processed by the authors: After removing out-of-frame reads, 2.3 million or so distinct TCRbeta sequences remained. The data were produced by immunoSEQ multiplex PCR, yet TCRdb's version contains in-frame clones alone and is incomplete. The V and J calls and clone size come from that table; D and trimming were worked out from the DNA. The profile shows about 100,000 clones, 75% to 85% of them singletons. CDR3 length: 15 amino acids. The trim removed 5 bases at V and 5 bases at J, leaving 10 bases unmatched. Germline V gives CDR1 MDHEN, CDR2 SYDVKM. Turning to this clone: This sample includes further DNA sequences coding for the same CDR3.

Single viable CD3+CD4+CD8-CD45RO+ cells were sorted as the memory CD4+ T cells. J is TRBJ2-7 and V is TRBV28; 9 bases match TRBD1. This TCR came from an adult in good health and CMV-seropositive. Sequenced sample: memory CD4+ T cells from blood. This CDR3 reads CASSLPGTGLNEQYF. The CDR3 DNA follows: TGTGCCAGCAGTCTCCCCGGGACAGGGCTCAACGAGCAGTACTTC. The full variable domain, in which reference TRBV28 and TRBJ2-7 provide the parts outside the CDR3, is DVKVTQSSRYLVKRTGEKVFLECVQDMDHENMFWYRQDPGLGLRLIYFSYDVKMKEKGDIPEGYSVSREKKERFSLILESASTNQTSMYLCASSLPGTGLNEQYFGPGTRLTVT.